A single sample gave rise to the 4 T cell receptor beta chains below, sequenced in a study of response to subunit inactivated influenza vaccine. Each CDR3 protein gets one entry after TCRdb re-called the RT-PCR reads with MiXCR. The data hold more than 250,000 distinct CDR3 sequences, with less than 25% observed a single time. The starting material was PBMCs from blood, obtained 21 months after vaccination. All receptors derive from a man in his fifties or sixties who received an inactivated influenza vaccine.

The chain uses TRBV6-2 or TRBV6-3 and TRBJ1-5, with D possibly TRBD1 on 6 matching bases. The CDR3 length is 13 residues. From germline, CDR1 is MNHEY and CDR2 SVGEGT. The V end was cut by 6 bases, the J end by 7 bases, with 13 bases between. CDR3 DNA: TGTGCCAGCAGACAGGGAGGGGGGCAGCCCCAGCATTTT. Its protein is CASRQGGGQPQHF.

This clonotype was observed a few times. This sequence joins TRBV28 and TRBJ2-7; D is ambiguous. The V end lost 2 bases, the J end lost 0 bases, and 11 bases lay between the germline ends. Germline loops: CDR1 MDHEN, CDR2 SYDVKM. The CDR3 totals 15 residues. The CDR3 bases are TGTGCCAGCAGTTTACGGCCCGGCAGCTCCTACGAGCAGTACTTC. This encodes CASSLRPGSSYEQYF.

This sequence joins TRBV11-2 and TRBJ2-4, with 9 bases aligning to TRBD2. V shed 1 base, J shed 11 bases, and the junction held 3 bases outside the gene matches. The CDR3 length is 13 residues. Germline assignment: CDR1 SGHAT and CDR2 FQNNGV. CDR3 in DNA: TGTGCCAGCAGCTTAGGAATAGCGGGGGTTCAGTACTTC. Protein: CASSLGIAGVQYF.

The chain is built from TRBV5-1 and TRBJ1-6; D not resolved. V lost 0 bases and J 6 bases, leaving 10 bases between the germline ends. Per germline, CDR1 SGHRS and CDR2 YFSETQ. The CDR3 totals 15 residues. The CDR3 loop is CASSLGEGSNSPLHF. DNA for the CDR3: TGCGCCAGCAGCTTGGGGGAGGGTAGTAATTCACCCCTCCACTTT.